This passage covers 9 T cell receptor beta chains from one sample sequenced in a study of blood T cell repertoires in COVID-19. Using immunoSEQ multiplex PCR, the repertoire was profiled, and TCRdb retains in-frame clones only, with some absent. The sample shows about 310,000 clones, about 87% of them seen only once. The sample taken for sequencing was peripheral blood. The receptors were sampled from a woman between 50 and 59 years old who had recovered from COVID-19.

The rearrangement uses TRBV6-9 and TRBJ2-1; D is perhaps TRBD1 (5 bases). The CDR3 has 14 amino acids. Germline values: CDR1 MNHGY, CDR2 SVAAGI. Trimming pared 4 bases from V and 6 bases from J, leaving 13 bases between. The CDR3 DNA sequence: TGTGCCAGCAGTTCAGAACCACAGGTCAATGAGCAGTTCTTC. Its protein is CASSSEPQVNEQFF.

V usage is TRBV11-3 and J usage is TRBJ2-7; TRBD2 is a possible D gene (7 bases). V was pared by 5 bases and J by 0 bases, with 14 bases between. The CDR3 is 15 amino acids. Per the germline V gene, CDR1 is SGHNT and CDR2 is YENEEA. DNA for the CDR3: TGTGCCAGCAGCCCGGGGGGCAGAAGCTCCTACGAGCAGTACTTC. Protein product: CASSPGGRSSYEQYF.

The chain couples TRBV6-2 or TRBV6-3 to TRBJ2-7; no clear D gene. The CDR3 contains 12 residues. Germline-derived CDR1 and CDR2 are MNHEY and SVGEGT. The germline V and J ends were trimmed by 2 bases and 4 bases, with 6 bases remaining between them. The CDR3 sequence: CASSYPEYEQYF. The CDR3 nucleotides read TGTGCCAGCAGTTACCCAGAATACGAGCAGTACTTC.

V usage is TRBV5-4 and J usage is TRBJ2-2; 8 bases align to TRBD2. Germline lookup yields CDR1 SGHNT and CDR2 YYREEE (reference sequence). CDR3 length: 15 amino acids. V lost 1 base to trimming and J lost 1 base; unmatched junction nucleotides: 0. CDR3 loop: CASSLTSGNTGELFF. In nucleotides, the CDR3 is TGTGCCAGCAGCTTGACTAGCGGGAACACCGGGGAGCTGTTTTTT.

CDR3 sequence: CASSSRGAGTDTQYF. The DNA of the CDR3 is TGTGCCAGCAGCTCGCGGGGGGCCGGCACAGATACGCAGTATTTT. V usage is TRBV5-8 and J usage is TRBJ2-3; 8 bases align to TRBD2. Germline V gene lookup returns CDR1 SGHTS and CDR2 YDEGEE. With 3 bases clipped from V and 1 base from J, the junction kept 4 bases outside the gene matches. This CDR3 spans 15 amino acids.

V usage is TRBV6-5 and J usage is TRBJ2-7, with 10 bases identical to TRBD1. Germline V lookup: CDR1 MNHEY, CDR2 SVGAGI. The CDR3 runs to 15 residues. V gave up 5 bases and J gave up 6 bases; unmatched junction bases: 10. CDR3 in amino acids: CASSRKGTGVAEQYF. Written as DNA, the CDR3 is TGTGCCAGCAGTCGCAAAGGGACAGGGGTGGCCGAGCAGTACTTC.

V usage is TRBV11-2 and J usage is TRBJ1-3; 10 bases map to TRBD1. Per germline, CDR1 SGHAT and CDR2 FQNNGV. V trimming: 1 base; J trimming: 8 bases; junction bases outside the gene matches: 5. The CDR3 has 15 amino acids. DNA of the CDR3: TGTGCCAGCAGCTTAGTACGGGACAGGGGAGACACCATATATTTT. It yields the protein CASSLVRDRGDTIYF.

The CDR3 sequence: CASSQTSDHNEQFF. The CDR3 DNA follows: TGTGCCAGCAGCCAAACTAGCGACCACAATGAGCAGTTCTTC. The rearrangement uses TRBV7-3 and TRBJ2-1; 7 positions agree with TRBD2. The CDR3 covers 14 residues. The germline V gene has CDR1 SGHTA and CDR2 FQGTGA. V shed 5 bases and J 5 bases; nucleotides not matched to a gene: 6.

This sequence joins TRBV7-9 and TRBJ1-3; D is undetermined. Germline values: CDR1 SEHNR, CDR2 FQNEAQ (reference sequence). This CDR3 region has 16 residues. The V end was cut by 2 bases, the J end by 0 bases, with 11 bases between. The CDR3 DNA reads TGTGCCAGCAGCTTAAGGAGTGCGACCTCTGGAAACACCATATATTTT. Amino acid sequence: CASSLRSATSGNTIYF.